This T cell receptor beta chain comes out of a study of CD8+ T cells in alopecia areata. Collected material from alopecia areata patients comprised lesional scalp punch biopsies and peripheral blood. PBMCs served as the source from which CD4+ and CD8+ T cells were sorted. cDNA reverse transcribed from extracted RNA served as the sequencing template. The method was immunoSEQ multiplex PCR; TCRdb's version includes in-frame clones alone and lacks a portion of them. The sample consists of about 180,000 clones, 50% to 75% of them appearing once. The length of the CDR3 is 15 residues. V lost 5 bases to trimming and J lost 5 bases; unmatched junction nucleotides: 7. Looked up from germline, CDR1 is SGHDT and CDR2 is YYEEEE.

The clonotype comes from a human donor with alopecia areata. The sequencing used CD4+ T cells sorted from blood, collected at week 0. The chain combines TRBV5-6 with TRBJ1-5, with TRBD1 matching 10 bases. The DNA for the CDR3 is TGTGCCAGCAGATGTCCCGGGACAGGGGATCAGCCCCAGCATTTT. Residues: CASRCPGTGDQPQHF.